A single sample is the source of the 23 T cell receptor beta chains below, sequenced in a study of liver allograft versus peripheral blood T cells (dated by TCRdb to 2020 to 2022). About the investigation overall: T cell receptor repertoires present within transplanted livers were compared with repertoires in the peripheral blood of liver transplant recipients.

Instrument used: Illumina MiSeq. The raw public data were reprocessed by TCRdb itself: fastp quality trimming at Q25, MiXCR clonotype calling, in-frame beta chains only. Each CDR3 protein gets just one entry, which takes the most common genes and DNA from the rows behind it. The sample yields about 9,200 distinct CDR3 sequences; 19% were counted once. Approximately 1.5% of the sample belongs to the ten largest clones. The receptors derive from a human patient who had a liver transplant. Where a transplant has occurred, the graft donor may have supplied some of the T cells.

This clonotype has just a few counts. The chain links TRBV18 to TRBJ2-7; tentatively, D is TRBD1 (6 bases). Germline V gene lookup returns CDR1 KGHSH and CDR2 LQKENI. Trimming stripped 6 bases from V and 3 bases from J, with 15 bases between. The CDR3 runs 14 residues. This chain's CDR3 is CASSLNREFYEQYF. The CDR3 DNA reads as TGTGCCAGCTCTCTCAACAGGGAATTCTACGAGCAGTACTTC. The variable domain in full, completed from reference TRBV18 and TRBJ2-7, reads NAGVMQNPRHLVRRRGQEARLRCSPMKGHSHVYWYRQLPEEGLKFMVYLQKENIIDESGMPKERFSAEFPKEGPSILRIQQVVRGDSAAYFCASSLNREFYEQYFGPGTRLTVT.

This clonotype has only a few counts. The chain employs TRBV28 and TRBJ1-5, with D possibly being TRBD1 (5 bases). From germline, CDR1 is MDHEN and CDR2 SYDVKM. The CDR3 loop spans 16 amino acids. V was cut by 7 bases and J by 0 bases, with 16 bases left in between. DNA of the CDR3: TGTGCCAGCAACCCTTCAGGGATGAATAGCAATCAGCCCCAGCATTTT. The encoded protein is CASNPSGMNSNQPQHF.

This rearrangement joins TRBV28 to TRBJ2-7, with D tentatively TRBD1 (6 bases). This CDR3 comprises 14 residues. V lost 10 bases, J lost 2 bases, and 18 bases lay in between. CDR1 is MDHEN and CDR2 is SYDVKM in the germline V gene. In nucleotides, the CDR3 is TGTGCCACCGGTCGGCAGGGGATTACCTACGAGCAGTACTTC. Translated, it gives CATGRQGITYEQYF.

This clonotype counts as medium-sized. The CDR3 loop reads CASSLTGGSLMTAFF. CDR3 in DNA: TGTGCCAGCAGTTTAACGGGCGGGTCGCTAATGACAGCTTTCTTT. The chain has TRBV27 and TRBJ1-1; no reliable D call. V lost 2 bases to trimming and J lost 10 bases, with 20 bases between them. CDR1 is MNHEY, CDR2 SMNVEV, per germline (reference sequence). This CDR3 spans 15 amino acids.

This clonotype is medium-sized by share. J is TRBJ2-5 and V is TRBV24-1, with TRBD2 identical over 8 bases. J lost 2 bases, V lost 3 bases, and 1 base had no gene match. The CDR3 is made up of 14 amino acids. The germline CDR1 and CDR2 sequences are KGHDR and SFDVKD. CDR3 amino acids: CATSDAGGQETQYF. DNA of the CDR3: TGTGCCACCAGTGATGCGGGGGGACAAGAGACCCAGTACTTC.

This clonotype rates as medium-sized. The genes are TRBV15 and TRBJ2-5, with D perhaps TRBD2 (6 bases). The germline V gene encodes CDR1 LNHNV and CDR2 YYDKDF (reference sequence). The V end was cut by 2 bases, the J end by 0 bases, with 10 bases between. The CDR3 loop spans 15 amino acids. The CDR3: CATSRKTGDQETQYF. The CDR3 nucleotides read TGTGCCACCAGCAGAAAAACGGGAGACCAAGAGACCCAGTACTTC.

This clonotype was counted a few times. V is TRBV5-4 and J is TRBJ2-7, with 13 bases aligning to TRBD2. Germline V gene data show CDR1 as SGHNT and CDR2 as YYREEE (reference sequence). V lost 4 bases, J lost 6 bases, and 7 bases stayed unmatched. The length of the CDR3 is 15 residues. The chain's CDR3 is CASSTSGGASVEQYF. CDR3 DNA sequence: TGTGCCAGCAGCACTAGCGGGGGGGCCTCGGTCGAGCAGTACTTC.

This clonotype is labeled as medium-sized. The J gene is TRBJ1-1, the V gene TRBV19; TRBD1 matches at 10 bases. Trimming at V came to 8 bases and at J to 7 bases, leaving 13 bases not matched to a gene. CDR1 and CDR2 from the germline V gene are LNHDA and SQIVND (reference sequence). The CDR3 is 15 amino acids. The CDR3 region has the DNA TGTGCCAGTCGGTCCGTCGGGACAGGGGTGGGTGAAGCTTTCTTT. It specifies CASRSVGTGVGEAFF.

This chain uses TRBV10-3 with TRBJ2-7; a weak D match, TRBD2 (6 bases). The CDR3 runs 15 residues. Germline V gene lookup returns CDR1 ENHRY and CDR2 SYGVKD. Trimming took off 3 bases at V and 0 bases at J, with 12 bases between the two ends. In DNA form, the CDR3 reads TGTGCCATCAGTGATTTTGGAGGGAACTCCTACGAGCAGTACTTC. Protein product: CAISDFGGNSYEQYF.

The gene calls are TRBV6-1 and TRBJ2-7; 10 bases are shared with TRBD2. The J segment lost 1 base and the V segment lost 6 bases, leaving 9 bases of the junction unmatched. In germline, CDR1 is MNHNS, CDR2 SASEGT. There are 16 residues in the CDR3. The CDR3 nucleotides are TGTGCCAGCAGCTCCCTCGGACTAGCGGTTTCCTACGAGCAGTACTTC. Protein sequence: CASSSLGLAVSYEQYF.

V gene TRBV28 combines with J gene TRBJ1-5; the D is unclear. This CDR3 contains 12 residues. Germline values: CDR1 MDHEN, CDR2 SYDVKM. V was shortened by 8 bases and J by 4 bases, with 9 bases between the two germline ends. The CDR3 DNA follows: TGTGCCAGCCGGGGAGGTAATCAGCCCCAGCATTTT. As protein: CASRGGNQPQHF.

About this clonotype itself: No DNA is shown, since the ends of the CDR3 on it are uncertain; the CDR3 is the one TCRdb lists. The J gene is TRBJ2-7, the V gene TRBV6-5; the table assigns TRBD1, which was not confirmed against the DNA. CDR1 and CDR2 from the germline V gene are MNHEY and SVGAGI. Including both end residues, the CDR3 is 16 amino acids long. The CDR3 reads CASSSSPGQGAGEQYF.

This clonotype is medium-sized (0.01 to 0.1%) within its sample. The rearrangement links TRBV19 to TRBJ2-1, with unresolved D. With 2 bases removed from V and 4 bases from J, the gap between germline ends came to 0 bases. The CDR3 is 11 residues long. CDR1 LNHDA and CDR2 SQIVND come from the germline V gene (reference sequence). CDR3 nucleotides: TGTGCCAGTAGTATATACAATGAGCAGTTCTTC. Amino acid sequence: CASSIYNEQFF.

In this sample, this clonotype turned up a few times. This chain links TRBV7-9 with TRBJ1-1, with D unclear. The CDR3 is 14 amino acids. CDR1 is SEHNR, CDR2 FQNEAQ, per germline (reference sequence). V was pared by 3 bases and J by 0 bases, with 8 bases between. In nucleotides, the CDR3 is TGTGCCAGCAGCTTTGACTTGATGAACACTGAAGCTTTCTTT. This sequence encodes CASSFDLMNTEAFF.

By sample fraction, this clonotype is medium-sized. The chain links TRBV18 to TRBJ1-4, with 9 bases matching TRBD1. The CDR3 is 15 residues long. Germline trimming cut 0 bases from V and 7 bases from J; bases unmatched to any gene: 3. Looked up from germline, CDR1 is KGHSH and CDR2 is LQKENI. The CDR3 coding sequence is TGTGCCAGCTCACCACCGGGACAGGGAAGTGAAAAACTGTTTTTT. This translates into CASSPPGQGSEKLFF. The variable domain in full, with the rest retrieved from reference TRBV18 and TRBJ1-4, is NAGVMQNPRHLVRRRGQEARLRCSPMKGHSHVYWYRQLPEEGLKFMVYLQKENIIDESGMPKERFSAEFPKEGPSILRIQQVVRGDSAAYFCASSPPGQGSEKLFFGSGTQLSVL.

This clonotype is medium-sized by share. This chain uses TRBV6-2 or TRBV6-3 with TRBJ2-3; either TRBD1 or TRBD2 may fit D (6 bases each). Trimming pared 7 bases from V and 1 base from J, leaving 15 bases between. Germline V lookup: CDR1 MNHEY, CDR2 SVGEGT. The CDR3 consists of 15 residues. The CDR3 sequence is CASTPGGGGTDTQYF. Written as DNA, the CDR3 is TGTGCCAGCACTCCCGGGGGCGGCGGCACAGATACGCAGTATTTT.

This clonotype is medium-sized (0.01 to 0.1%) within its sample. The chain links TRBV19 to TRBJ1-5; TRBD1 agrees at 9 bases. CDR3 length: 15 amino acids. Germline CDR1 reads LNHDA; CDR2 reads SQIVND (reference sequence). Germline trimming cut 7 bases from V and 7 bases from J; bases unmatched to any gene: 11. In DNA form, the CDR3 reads TGTGCCAGTACCAAGGGGACAGGGTGGCGCCAGCCCCAGCATTTT. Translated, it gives CASTKGTGWRQPQHF.

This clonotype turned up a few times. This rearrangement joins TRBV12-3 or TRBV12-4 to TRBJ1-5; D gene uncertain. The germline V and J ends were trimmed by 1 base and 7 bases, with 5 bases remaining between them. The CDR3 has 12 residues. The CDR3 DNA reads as TGTGCCAGCAGTTTAGAGGACCAGCCCCAGCATTTT. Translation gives CASSLEDQPQHF.

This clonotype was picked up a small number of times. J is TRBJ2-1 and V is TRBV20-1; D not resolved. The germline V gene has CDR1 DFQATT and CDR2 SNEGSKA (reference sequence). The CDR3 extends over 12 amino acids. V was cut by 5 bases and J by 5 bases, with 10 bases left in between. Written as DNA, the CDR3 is TGCAGTGCTGGGTGGCCGGACAATGAGCAGTTCTTC. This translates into CSAGWPDNEQFF.

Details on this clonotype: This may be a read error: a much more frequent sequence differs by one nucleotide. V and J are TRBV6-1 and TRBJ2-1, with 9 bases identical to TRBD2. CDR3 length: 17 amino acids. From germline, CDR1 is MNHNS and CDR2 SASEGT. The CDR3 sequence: CANSERPSSGDYNEQFF. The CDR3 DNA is TGTGCCAACAGTGAACGTCCATCTAGCGGGGACTACAATGAGCAGTTCTTC.

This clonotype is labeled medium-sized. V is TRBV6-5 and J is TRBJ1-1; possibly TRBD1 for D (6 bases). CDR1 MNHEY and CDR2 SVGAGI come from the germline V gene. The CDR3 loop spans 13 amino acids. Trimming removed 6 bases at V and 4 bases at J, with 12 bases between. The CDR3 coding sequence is TGTGCCAGCAGCACACAGGGCTTCACTGAAGCTTTCTTT. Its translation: CASSTQGFTEAFF.

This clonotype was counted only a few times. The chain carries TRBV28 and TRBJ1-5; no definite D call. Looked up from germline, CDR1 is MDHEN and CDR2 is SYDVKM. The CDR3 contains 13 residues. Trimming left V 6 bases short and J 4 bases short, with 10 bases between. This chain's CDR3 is CASRNGGNQPQHF. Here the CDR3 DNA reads TGTGCCAGCAGAAATGGAGGGAATCAGCCCCAGCATTTT.

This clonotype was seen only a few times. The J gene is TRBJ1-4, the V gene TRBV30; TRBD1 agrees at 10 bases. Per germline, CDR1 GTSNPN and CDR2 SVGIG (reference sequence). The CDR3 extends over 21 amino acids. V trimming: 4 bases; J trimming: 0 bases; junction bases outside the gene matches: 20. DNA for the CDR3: TGTGCCTGGAACCCCTGGGGGGGACAGGGGTTTGGCGCGACAACTAATGAAAAACTGTTTTTT. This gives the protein CAWNPWGGQGFGATTNEKLFF.